The source of this TCR beta chain is a study of somatic mutations in cytotoxic T cells in rheumatoid arthritis. From germline, CDR1 is SNHLY and CDR2 FYNNEI. There are 15 residues in the CDR3. The germline V and J ends were trimmed by 3 bases and 9 bases, with 20 bases remaining between them. Repertoires were generated with immunoSEQ multiplex PCR, while TCRdb's copy carries only in-frame clones and drops some. This sample has about 25,000 clones, with more than 75% found just once. The chain employs TRBV2 and TRBJ2-5, with D tentatively TRBD1 or TRBD2 (5 bases each). What was sequenced was CD8+ T cells sorted from blood. The source is a man aged 50 or older in good health. This chain's CDR3 is CASSDIRGARRSQYF. In DNA form, the CDR3 reads TGTGCCAGCAGTGATATAAGAGGGGCGAGGAGGTCCCAGTACTTC.